This T cell receptor (beta chain) was recorded in a study of regulatory T cells in long-lasting Graves disease. Relying on iRepertoire HTBI primers and Arm-PCR of CDR3 regions, the team built TCR beta libraries. TCRdb re-called the multiplex PCR reads with MiXCR, one entry per CDR3 protein. The sample carries 580,000 or so distinct CDR3 sequences, about 16% recorded once. Regarding this clonotype: Antigen: not known.

Study-wide results and limits: Persistent Graves' cases showed lower TCR diversity than newly diagnosed cases.

CDR1 and CDR2 from the germline V gene are KGHSH and LQKENI. This CDR3 is built from 14 residues. Trimming took 1 base from V and 8 from J, leaving 12 bases between them. Time point defined: newly diagnosed GD, antithyroid drugs for less than 3 months. Isolated PBMC RNA provided the starting material for the TCR library. These data were also filed under a second study, of T cells in Graves' hyperthyroidism and ophthalmopathy. This second study notes: The model predicted ophthalmopathy a median around 6 months before onset.

The source is a man between 18 and 35 years old with Graves disease. This material consisted of peripheral blood mononuclear cells (PBMCs), taken at new diagnosis, from a patient treated with antithyroid drugs. The chain uses TRBV18 and TRBJ2-1, with D perhaps TRBD1 or TRBD2 (6 bases each). The CDR3 is CASSPRKGGHEQFF. CDR3 in DNA: TGTGCCAGCTCACCACGCAAGGGGGGACATGAGCAGTTCTTC.